These 15 T cell receptor beta chains came from one sample sequenced in a study of blood T cell repertoires in COVID-19. The method was immunoSEQ multiplex PCR; TCRdb's version includes in-frame clones alone and lacks a portion of them. The sample shows over 250,000 clones, over 85% of them seen only once. The sequenced material came from PBMCs or T cells enriched from blood (not recorded which). The receptors come from a man in his fifties or sixties who had recovered from COVID-19.

This chain connects TRBV19 to TRBJ1-1; the D is unclear. Germline-derived CDR1 and CDR2 are LNHDA and SQIVND (reference sequence). The CDR3 is 15 residues long. The V and J ends lost 3 bases and 5 bases respectively, with 16 bases between them. This chain's CDR3 is CASSIRIGGGTEAFF. In nucleotides, the CDR3 is TGTGCCAGTAGTATTCGGATTGGAGGAGGAACTGAAGCTTTCTTT.

This clone is a singleton in its sample. V and J are TRBV5-6 and TRBJ1-1; no clear D. Trimming took off 4 bases at V and 2 bases at J, with 9 bases between the two ends. The germline CDR1 and CDR2 sequences are SGHDT and YYEEEE. The CDR3 consists of 13 residues. The CDR3, as DNA: TGTGCCAGCAGCCCAAACTTTAACACTGAAGCTTTCTTT. It is translated as CASSPNFNTEAFF.

The chain joins TRBV19 to TRBJ1-3, with 11 positions matching TRBD1. This CDR3 has 17 residues. The germline gives CDR1 LNHDA, CDR2 SQIVND (reference sequence). Germline trimming cut 5 bases from V and 0 bases from J; bases unmatched to any gene: 6. CDR3 bases: TGTGCCAGTAGTGCCGGGACAGGGGGATACTCTGGAAACACCATATATTTT. It specifies CASSAGTGGYSGNTIYF.

This rearrangement joins TRBV30 to TRBJ1-1; maybe TRBD1 (5 bases). The CDR3 totals 11 residues. The germline V gene encodes CDR1 GTSNPN and CDR2 SVGIG (reference sequence). The V end was cut by 0 bases, the J end by 7 bases, with 6 bases between. As DNA, the CDR3 is TGTGCCTGGAGTGTAGGGGATGAAGCTTTCTTT. Encoded protein: CAWSVGDEAFF.

The chain combines TRBV6-1 with TRBJ2-1, with 8 positions matching TRBD1. The V gene's germline CDR1 is MNHNS and CDR2 SASEGT. V dropped 1 base and J dropped 4; count of bases not matched to a gene: 3. The length of the CDR3 is 15 residues. The CDR3 is CASSEGTGSYNEQFF. DNA for the CDR3: TGTGCCAGCAGTGAAGGGACAGGGAGTTACAATGAGCAGTTCTTC.

The V gene is TRBV30, the J gene TRBJ1-1; possibly TRBD1 for D (6 bases). Germline V lookup: CDR1 GTSNPN, CDR2 SVGIG (reference sequence). CDR3 length equals 15 residues. The V end lost 1 base, the J end lost 14 bases, and 26 bases lay between the germline ends. CDR3 DNA: TGTGCCTGGAGTGAGGGTGGGACACCGGCTTTCTCCCGCTTCTTT. Its translation is CAWSEGGTPAFSRFF.

V usage is TRBV2 and J usage is TRBJ2-1, with 9 nucleotides matching TRBD1. The CDR3 loop spans 15 amino acids. The germline CDR1 and CDR2 sequences are SNHLY and FYNNEI. J lost 8 bases, V lost 7 bases, and 12 bases had no gene match. CDR3 sequence: CASTSGTGLWDEQFF. The DNA for the CDR3 is TGTGCCAGCACCTCCGGGACAGGGTTATGGGATGAGCAGTTCTTC.

This chain links TRBV4-3 with TRBJ1-2; D remains ambiguous. This CDR3 is 15 amino acids long. The V end lost 0 bases, the J end lost 7 bases, and 15 bases lay between the germline ends. CDR1 is LGHNA, CDR2 YSLEER, per germline. CDR3 bases: TGCGCCAGCAGCCAAGAGCCATGGGGAGGAACTGGCTACACCTTC. Encoded protein: CASSQEPWGGTGYTF.

V is TRBV13 and J is TRBJ2-7; TRBD1 matches at 9 bases. J gave up 7 bases and V 6 bases, and 7 bases lay outside the gene matches. This CDR3 spans 13 amino acids. Germline V gene lookup returns CDR1 PRHDT and CDR2 FYEKMQ (reference sequence). The CDR3 is CASSKGTGREQYF. DNA for the CDR3: TGTGCCAGCAGTAAAGGGACAGGGAGGGAGCAGTACTTC.

The CDR3 protein is CASRAGLAHTSVEQFF. The DNA of the CDR3 is TGTGCGAGCAGGGCGGGACTAGCGCATACCAGCGTTGAGCAGTTCTTC. The genes are TRBV21-1 and TRBJ2-1; TRBD2 reflects the table's D call only, with no check against the DNA. TRBV21-1 is an annotated pseudogene. The CDR3 is 16 residues long.

The rearrangement links TRBV6-5 to TRBJ1-1; D possibly corresponds to TRBD1 (5 bases). Germline loops: CDR1 MNHEY, CDR2 SVGAGI. V lost 7 bases and J lost 0, with 15 bases in between. The CDR3 sequence is 15 residues long. The CDR3 DNA follows: TGTGCCAGCAAGTTTGGGACGGGGGTGAACACTGAAGCTTTCTTT. The encoded protein is CASKFGTGVNTEAFF.

The chain combines TRBV5-4 with TRBJ2-2; no clear D gene. The CDR3 is 13 residues long. V was pared by 0 bases and J by 4 bases, with 4 bases between. Germline values: CDR1 SGHNT, CDR2 YYREEE (reference sequence). The CDR3 region is CASSLVVTGELFF. CDR3 sequence (DNA): TGTGCCAGCAGCTTGGTAGTCACCGGGGAGCTGTTTTTT. Based on the CDR3 plus reference TRBV5-4 and TRBJ2-2, the full variable domain is ETGVTQSPTHLIKTRGQQVTLRCSSQSGHNTVSWYQQALGQGPQFIFQYYREEENGRGNFPPRFSGLQFPNYSSELNVNALELDDSALYLCASSLVVTGELFFGEGSRLTVL.

The sample holds one count of this clone. The chain carries TRBV6-5 and TRBJ1-2; D call uncertain. Germline loops: CDR1 MNHEY, CDR2 SVGAGI. Trimming left V 8 bases short and J 0 bases short, with 7 bases between. The CDR3 spans 12 residues. The CDR3 protein is CASFTANYGYTF. The CDR3 DNA reads TGTGCCAGCTTCACAGCTAACTATGGCTACACCTTC.

This chain joins TRBV18 and TRBJ2-2; D perhaps matches TRBD2 (5 bases). The CDR3 consists of 15 residues. The V end was cut by 5 bases, the J end by 4 bases, with 14 bases between. CDR1 KGHSH and CDR2 LQKENI come from the germline V gene. CDR3 amino acids: CASSSRVEGTGELFF. The CDR3 DNA is TGTGCCAGCTCATCACGGGTCGAGGGCACCGGGGAGCTGTTTTTT.

The rearrangement links TRBV11-2 to TRBJ2-7; tentative D call: TRBD1 (6 bases). Trimming took off 2 bases at V and 4 bases at J, with 15 bases between the two ends. The CDR3 is 15 residues long. Per the germline V gene, CDR1 is SGHAT and CDR2 is FQNNGV. CDR3 residues: CASSLNRDISYEQYF. The CDR3 region has the DNA TGTGCCAGCAGCTTAAACCGGGACATCTCGTACGAGCAGTACTTC.